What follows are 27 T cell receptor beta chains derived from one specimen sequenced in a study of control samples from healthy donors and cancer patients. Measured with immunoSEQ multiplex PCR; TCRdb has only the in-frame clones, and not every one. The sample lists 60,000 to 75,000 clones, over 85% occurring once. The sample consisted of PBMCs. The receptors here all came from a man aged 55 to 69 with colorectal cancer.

CDR3 sequence reads: CASSSGHPSTDTQYF. CDR3 nucleotides: TGTGCCAGCAGCTCGGGACACCCTAGCACAGATACGCAGTATTTT. V usage is TRBV5-4 and J usage is TRBJ2-3, with D perhaps matching TRBD1 (6 bases). The CDR3 loop spans 15 amino acids. CDR1 is SGHNT, CDR2 YYREEE, per germline (reference sequence). V lost 3 bases and J lost 0, with 11 bases in between.

In DNA form, the CDR3 reads TGTGCCAGCAGCCAAGTAGTCGCCTCGGGTGGGGAGACCCAGTACTTC. It yields the protein CASSQVVASGGETQYF. The chain combines TRBV4-2 with TRBJ2-5; no clear D gene. The germline gives CDR1 LGHNA, CDR2 YNFKEQ. Trimming left V 1 base short and J 5 bases short, with 17 bases between. This CDR3 region has 16 residues.

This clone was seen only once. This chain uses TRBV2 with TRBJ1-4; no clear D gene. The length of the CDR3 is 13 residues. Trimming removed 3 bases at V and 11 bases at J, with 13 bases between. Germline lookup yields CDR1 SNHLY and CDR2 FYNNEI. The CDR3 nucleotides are TGTGCCAGCAGTGACCAACGACTCCCCAAACTGTTTTTT. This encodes CASSDQRLPKLFF.

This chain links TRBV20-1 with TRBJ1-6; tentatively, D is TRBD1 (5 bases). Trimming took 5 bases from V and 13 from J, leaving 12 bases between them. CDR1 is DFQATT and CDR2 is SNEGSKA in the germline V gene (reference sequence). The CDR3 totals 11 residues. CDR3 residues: CSAGQGGPLHF. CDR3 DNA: TGCAGTGCTGGGCAGGGAGGGCCCCTCCACTTT.

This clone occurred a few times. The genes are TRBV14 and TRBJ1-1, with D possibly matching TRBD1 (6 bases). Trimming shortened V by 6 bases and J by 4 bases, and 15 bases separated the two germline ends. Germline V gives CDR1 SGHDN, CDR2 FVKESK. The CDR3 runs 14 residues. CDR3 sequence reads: CASRQQGFGTEAFF. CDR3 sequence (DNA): TGTGCCAGCAGACAACAGGGTTTTGGCACTGAAGCTTTCTTT.

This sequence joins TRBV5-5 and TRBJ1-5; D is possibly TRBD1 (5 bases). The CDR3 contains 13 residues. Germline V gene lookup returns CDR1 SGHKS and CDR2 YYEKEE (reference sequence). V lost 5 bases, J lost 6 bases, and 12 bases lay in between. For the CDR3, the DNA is TGTGCCAGCAGTCCGGGGGTAGCTCAGCCCCAGCATTTT. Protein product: CASSPGVAQPQHF.

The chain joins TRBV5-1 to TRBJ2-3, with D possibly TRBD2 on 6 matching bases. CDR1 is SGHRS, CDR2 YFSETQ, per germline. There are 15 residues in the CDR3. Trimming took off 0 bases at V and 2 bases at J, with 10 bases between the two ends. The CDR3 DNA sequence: TGCGCCAGCAGCTTGGCTCGGGGGACCACAGATACGCAGTATTTT. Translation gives CASSLARGTTDTQYF.

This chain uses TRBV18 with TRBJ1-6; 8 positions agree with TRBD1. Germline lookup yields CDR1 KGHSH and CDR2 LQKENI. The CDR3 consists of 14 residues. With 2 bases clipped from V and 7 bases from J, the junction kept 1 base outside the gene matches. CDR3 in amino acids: CASSPDRGNSPLHF. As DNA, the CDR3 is TGTGCCAGCTCACCAGACAGGGGCAATTCACCCCTCCACTTT.

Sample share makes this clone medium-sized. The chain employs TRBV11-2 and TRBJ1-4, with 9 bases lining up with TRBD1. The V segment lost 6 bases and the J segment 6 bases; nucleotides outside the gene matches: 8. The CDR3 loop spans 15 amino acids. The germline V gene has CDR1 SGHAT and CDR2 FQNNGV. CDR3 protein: CASSPTGGVYEKLFF. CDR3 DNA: TGTGCCAGCAGTCCTACAGGGGGCGTTTATGAAAAACTGTTTTTT.

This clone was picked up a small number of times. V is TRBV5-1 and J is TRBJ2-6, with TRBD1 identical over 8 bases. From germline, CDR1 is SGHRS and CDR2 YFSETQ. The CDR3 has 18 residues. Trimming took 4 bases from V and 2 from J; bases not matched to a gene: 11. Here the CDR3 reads CASSDGQGGMAGANVLTF. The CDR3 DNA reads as TGCGCCAGCAGCGACGGACAGGGAGGAATGGCTGGGGCCAACGTCCTGACTTTC.

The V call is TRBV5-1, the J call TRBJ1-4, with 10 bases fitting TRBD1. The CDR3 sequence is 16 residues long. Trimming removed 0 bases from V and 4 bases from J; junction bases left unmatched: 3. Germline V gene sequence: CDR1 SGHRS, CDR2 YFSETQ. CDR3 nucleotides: TGCGCCAGCAGCTTGGCGGGACAGGGGTTTAATGAAAAACTGTTTTTT. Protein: CASSLAGQGFNEKLFF. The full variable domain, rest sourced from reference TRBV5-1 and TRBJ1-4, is KAGVTQTPRYLIKTRGQQVTLSCSPISGHRSVSWYQQTPGQGLQFLFEYFSETQRNKGNFPGRFSGRQFSNSRSEMNVSTLELGDSALYLCASSLAGQGFNEKLFFGSGTQLSVL.

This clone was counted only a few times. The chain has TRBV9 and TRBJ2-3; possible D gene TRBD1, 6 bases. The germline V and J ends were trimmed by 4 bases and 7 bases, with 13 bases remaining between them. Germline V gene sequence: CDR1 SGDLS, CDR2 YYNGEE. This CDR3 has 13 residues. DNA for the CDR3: TGTGCCAGCAGCTCTCAGGGGTATCATACGCAGTATTTT. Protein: CASSSQGYHTQYF.

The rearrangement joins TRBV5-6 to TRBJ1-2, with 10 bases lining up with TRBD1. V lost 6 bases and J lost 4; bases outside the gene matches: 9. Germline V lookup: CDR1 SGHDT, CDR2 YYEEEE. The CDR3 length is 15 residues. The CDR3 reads CASTGDRGRSYGYTF. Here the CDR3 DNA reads TGTGCCAGCACGGGAGACAGGGGGCGAAGCTATGGCTACACCTTC.

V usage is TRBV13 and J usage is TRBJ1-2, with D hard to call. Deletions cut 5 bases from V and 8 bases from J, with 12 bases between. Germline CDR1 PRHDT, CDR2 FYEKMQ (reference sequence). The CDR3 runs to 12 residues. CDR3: CASSRNMGGYTF. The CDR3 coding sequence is TGTGCCAGCAGCAGAAATATGGGAGGCTACACCTTC.

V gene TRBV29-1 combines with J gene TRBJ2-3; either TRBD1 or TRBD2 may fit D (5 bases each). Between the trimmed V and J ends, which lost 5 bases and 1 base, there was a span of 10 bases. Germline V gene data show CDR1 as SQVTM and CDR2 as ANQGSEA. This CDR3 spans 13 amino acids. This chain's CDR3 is CSVPGPRTDTQYF. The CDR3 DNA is TGCAGCGTTCCGGGGCCACGCACAGATACGCAGTATTTT.

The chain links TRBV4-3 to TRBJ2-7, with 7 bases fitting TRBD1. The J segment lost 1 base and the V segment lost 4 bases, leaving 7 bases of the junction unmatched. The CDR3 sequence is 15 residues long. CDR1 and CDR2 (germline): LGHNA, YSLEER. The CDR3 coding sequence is TGCGCCAGCAGCCGGAACCACAGGGGATCCTACGAGCAGTACTTC. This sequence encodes CASSRNHRGSYEQYF.

The DNA for the CDR3 is TGTGCCAGCAGCTTAGCGGGCAAGAACACCGGGGAGCTGTTTTTT. This gives the protein CASSLAGKNTGELFF. V and J are TRBV7-9 and TRBJ2-2; D gene uncertain. From germline, CDR1 is SEHNR and CDR2 FQNEAQ (reference sequence). Trimming left V 0 bases short and J 1 base short, with 6 bases between. The CDR3 spans 15 residues. The full variable domain, completed using reference TRBV7-9 and TRBJ2-2, is DTGVSQNPRHKITKRGQNVTFRCDPISEHNRLYWYRQTLGQGPEFLTYFQNEAQLEKSRLLSDRFSAERPKGSFSTLEIQRTEQGDSAMYLCASSLAGKNTGELFFGEGSRLTVL.

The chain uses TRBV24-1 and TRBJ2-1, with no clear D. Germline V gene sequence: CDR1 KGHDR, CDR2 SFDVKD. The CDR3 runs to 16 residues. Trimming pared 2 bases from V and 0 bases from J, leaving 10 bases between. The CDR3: CATSDWRLSSYNEQFF. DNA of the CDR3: TGTGCCACCAGTGATTGGCGGCTGAGCTCCTACAATGAGCAGTTCTTC.

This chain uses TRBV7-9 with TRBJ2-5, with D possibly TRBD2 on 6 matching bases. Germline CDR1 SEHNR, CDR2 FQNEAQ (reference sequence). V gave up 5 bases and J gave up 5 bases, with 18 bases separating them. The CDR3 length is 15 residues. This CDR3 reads CASSPLRGGAETQYF. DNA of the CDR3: TGTGCCAGCAGCCCCCTTCGGGGCGGGGCGGAGACCCAGTACTTC. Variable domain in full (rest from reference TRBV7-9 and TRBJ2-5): DTGVSQNPRHKITKRGQNVTFRCDPISEHNRLYWYRQTLGQGPEFLTYFQNEAQLEKSRLLSDRFSAERPKGSFSTLEIQRTEQGDSAMYLCASSPLRGGAETQYFGPGTRLLVL.

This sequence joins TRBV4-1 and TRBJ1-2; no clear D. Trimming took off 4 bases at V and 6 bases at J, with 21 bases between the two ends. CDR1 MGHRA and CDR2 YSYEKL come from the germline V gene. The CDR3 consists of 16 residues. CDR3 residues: CASSRYEGLHGDGYTF. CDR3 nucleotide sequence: TGCGCCAGCAGCCGATATGAAGGACTTCATGGGGATGGCTACACCTTC.

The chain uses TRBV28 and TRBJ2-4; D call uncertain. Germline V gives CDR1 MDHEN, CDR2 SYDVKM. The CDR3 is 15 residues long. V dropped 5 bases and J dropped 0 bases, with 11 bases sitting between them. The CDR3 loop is CASSPPPIAKNIQYF. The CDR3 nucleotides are TGTGCCAGCAGTCCCCCCCCCATAGCCAAAAACATTCAGTACTTC.

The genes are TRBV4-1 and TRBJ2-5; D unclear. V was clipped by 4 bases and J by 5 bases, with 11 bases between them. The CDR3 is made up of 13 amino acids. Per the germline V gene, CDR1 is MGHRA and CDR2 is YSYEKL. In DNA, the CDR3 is TGCGCCAGCAGCCTCCCTCCTGGCGAGACCCAGTACTTC. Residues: CASSLPPGETQYF.

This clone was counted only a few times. The CDR3 DNA is TGTGCCACCAGCAGAGGTGAGGGGGACATGCATGAAAAACTGTTTTTT. Residues: CATSRGEGDMHEKLFF. The chain employs TRBV15 and TRBJ1-4; D is perhaps TRBD1 (6 bases). CDR3 length: 16 amino acids. Deletions cut 1 base from V and 6 bases from J, with 15 bases between. The V gene's germline CDR1 is LNHNV and CDR2 YYDKDF (reference sequence).

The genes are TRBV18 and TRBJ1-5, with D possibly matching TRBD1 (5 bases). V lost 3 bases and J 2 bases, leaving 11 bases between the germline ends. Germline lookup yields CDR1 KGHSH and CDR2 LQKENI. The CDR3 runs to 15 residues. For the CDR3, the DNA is TGTGCCAGCTCACCGGAAGGGGTGCGCAATCAGCCCCAGCATTTT. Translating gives CASSPEGVRNQPQHF. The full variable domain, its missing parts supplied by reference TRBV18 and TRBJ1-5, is NAGVMQNPRHLVRRRGQEARLRCSPMKGHSHVYWYRQLPEEGLKFMVYLQKENIIDESGMPKERFSAEFPKEGPSILRIQQVVRGDSAAYFCASSPEGVRNQPQHFGDGTRLSIL.

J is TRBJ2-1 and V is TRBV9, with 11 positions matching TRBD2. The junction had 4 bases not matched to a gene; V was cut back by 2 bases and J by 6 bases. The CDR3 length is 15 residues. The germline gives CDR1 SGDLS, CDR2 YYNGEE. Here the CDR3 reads CASSVSGGAVNEQFF. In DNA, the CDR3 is TGTGCCAGCAGCGTTAGCGGGGGGGCCGTCAATGAGCAGTTCTTC.

Here the CDR3 reads CASSWGQNQPQHF. The CDR3 nucleotides are TGTGCCAGCAGCTGGGGCCAAAATCAGCCCCAGCATTTT. The chain employs TRBV28 and TRBJ1-5; weak D call: TRBD1 (5 bases). Trimming removed 6 bases from V and 4 bases from J, with 10 bases in between. The CDR3 covers 13 residues. Per germline, CDR1 MDHEN and CDR2 SYDVKM.

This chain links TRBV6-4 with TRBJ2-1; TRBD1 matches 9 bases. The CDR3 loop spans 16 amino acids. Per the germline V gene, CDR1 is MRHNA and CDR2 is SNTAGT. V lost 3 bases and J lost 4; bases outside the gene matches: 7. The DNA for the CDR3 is TGTGCCAGCAGTGAGGGGGTGGGGACAGGGTACAATGAGCAGTTCTTC. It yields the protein CASSEGVGTGYNEQFF.